This section outlines one T cell receptor beta chain sequence together with its context. Per the germline V gene, CDR1 is MNHEY and CDR2 is SMNVEV (reference sequence). V dropped 8 bases and J dropped 4 bases, with 14 bases sitting between them. The CDR3 has 14 amino acids. The sample belongs to a study of blood T cell repertoires in COVID-19. The overall study: Sites in the United States, Italy and Spain provided acute and convalescent COVID-19 samples. T cells, B-cell-depleted T cells, or PBMCs supplied cDNA or gDNA.

Assay used: immunoSEQ multiplex PCR; TCRdb lists only in-frame clones, some missing. Among fewer than 100,000 clones listed, 88% were seen once. The J gene is TRBJ2-2, the V gene TRBV27, with D possibly matching TRBD2 (5 bases). The sequenced sample was peripheral blood. This TCR was sampled from a human donor in a cohort sampled during active COVID-19. The CDR3 nucleotides are TGTGCCAGCGGGAGAAGAGTGGGCACCGGGGAGCTGTTTTTT. This sequence encodes CASGRRVGTGELFF.